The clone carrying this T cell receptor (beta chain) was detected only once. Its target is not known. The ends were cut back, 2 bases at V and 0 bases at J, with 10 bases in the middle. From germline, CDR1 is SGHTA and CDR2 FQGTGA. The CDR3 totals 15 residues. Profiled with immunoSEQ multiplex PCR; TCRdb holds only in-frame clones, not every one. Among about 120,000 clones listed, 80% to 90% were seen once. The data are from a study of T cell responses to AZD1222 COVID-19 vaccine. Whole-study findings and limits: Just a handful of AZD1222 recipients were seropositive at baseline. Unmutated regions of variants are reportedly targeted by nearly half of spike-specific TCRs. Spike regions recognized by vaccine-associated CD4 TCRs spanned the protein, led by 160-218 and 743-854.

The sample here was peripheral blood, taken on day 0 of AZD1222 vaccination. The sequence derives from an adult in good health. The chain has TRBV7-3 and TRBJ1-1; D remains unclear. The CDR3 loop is CASSLGPGMNTEAFF. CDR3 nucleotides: TGTGCCAGCAGCTTAGGCCCGGGAATGAACACTGAAGCTTTCTTT.